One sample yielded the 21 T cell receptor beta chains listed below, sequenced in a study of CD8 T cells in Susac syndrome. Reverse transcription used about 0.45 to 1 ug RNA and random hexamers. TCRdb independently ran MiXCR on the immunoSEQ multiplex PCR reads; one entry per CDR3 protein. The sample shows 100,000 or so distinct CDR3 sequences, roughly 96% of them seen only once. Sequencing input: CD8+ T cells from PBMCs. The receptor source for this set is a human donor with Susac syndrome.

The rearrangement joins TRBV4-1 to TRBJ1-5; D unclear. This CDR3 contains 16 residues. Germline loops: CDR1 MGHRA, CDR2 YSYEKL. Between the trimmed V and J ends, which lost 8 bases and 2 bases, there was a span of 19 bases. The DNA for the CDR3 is TGCGCCAGCTCCCTGGGGAGGGCCGGAGGCAATCAGCCCCAGCATTTT. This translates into CASSLGRAGGNQPQHF.

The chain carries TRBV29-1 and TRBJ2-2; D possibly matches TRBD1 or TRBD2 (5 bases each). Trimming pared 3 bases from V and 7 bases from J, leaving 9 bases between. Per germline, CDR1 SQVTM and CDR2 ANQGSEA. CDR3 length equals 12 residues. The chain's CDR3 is CSVERGDGELFF. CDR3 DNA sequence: TGCAGCGTTGAGAGAGGGGACGGGGAGCTGTTTTTT.

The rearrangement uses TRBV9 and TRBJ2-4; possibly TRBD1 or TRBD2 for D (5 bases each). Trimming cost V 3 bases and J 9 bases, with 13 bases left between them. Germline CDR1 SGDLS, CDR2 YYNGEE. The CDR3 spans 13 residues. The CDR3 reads CASSDETGGIQYF. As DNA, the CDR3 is TGTGCCAGCAGCGATGAGACTGGGGGCATTCAGTACTTC.

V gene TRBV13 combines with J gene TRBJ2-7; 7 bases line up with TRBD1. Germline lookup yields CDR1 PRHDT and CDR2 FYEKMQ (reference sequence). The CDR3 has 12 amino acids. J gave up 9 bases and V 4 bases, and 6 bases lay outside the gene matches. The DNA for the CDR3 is TGTGCCAGCAGCTCGACAGGGTTCGGGCAGTACTTC. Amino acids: CASSSTGFGQYF. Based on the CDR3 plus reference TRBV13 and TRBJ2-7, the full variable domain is AAGVIQSPRHLIKEKRETATLKCYPIPRHDTVYWYQQGPGQDPQFLISFYEKMQSDKGSIPDRFSAQQFSDYHSELNMSSLELGDSALYFCASSSTGFGQYFGPGTRLTVT.

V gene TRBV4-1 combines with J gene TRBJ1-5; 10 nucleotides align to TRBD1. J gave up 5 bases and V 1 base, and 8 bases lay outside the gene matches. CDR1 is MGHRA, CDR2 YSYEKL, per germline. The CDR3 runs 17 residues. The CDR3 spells CASSQVGRDRGHQPQHF. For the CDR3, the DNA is TGCGCCAGCAGCCAAGTGGGACGGGACAGGGGTCATCAGCCCCAGCATTTT.

The CDR3 region is CASSLFQGAGDEQYF. The CDR3, as DNA: TGTGCCAGCAGCTTATTCCAGGGCGCAGGGGACGAGCAGTACTTC. The rearrangement joins TRBV7-9 to TRBJ2-7, with D maybe TRBD1 (6 bases). CDR1 is SEHNR and CDR2 is FQNEAQ in the germline V gene (reference sequence). V was trimmed by 2 bases and J by 5 bases, leaving 16 bases between them. This CDR3 is 15 amino acids long.

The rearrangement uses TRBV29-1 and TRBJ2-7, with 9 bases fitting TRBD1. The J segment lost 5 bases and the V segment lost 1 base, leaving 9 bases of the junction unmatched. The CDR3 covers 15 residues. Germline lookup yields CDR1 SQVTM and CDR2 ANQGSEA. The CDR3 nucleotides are TGCAGCGTTGAAGCCCCCGGGACAGGGTACGACGAGCAGTACTTC. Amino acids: CSVEAPGTGYDEQYF.

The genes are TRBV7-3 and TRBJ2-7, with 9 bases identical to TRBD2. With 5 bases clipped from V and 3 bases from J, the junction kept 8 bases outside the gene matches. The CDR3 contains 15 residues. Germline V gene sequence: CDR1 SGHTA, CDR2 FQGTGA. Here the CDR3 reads CASSPRGREGYEQYF. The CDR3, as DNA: TGTGCCAGCAGCCCGAGAGGGCGGGAGGGCTACGAGCAGTACTTC.

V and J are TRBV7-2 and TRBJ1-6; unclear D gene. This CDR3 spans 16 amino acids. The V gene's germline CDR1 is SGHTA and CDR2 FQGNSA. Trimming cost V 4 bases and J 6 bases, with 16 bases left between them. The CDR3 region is CASSSSDGEPNSPLHF. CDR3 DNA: TGTGCCAGCAGCTCCTCGGACGGAGAGCCTAATTCACCCCTCCACTTT.

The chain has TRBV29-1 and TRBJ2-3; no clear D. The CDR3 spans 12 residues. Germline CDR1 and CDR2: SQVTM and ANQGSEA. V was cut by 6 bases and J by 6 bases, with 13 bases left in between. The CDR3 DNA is TGCAGCGTCTTGGTATTGGGGGATACGCAGTATTTT. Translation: CSVLVLGDTQYF.

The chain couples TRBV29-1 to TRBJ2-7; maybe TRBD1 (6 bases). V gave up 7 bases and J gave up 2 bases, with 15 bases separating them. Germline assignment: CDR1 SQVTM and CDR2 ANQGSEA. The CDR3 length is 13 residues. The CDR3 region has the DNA TGCAGCGCTGTTCCAGGGGATACCTACGAGCAGTACTTC. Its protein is CSAVPGDTYEQYF.

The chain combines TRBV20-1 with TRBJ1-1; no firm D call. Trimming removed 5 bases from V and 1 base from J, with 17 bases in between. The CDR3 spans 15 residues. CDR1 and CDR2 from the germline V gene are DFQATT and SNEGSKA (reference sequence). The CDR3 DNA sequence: TGCAGTGCTTCCCCCACCTTAAAGGCGAACACTGAAGCTTTCTTT. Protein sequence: CSASPTLKANTEAFF.

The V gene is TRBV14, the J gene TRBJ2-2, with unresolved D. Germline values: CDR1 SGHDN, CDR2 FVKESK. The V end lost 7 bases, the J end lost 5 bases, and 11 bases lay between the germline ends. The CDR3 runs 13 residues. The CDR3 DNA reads TGTGCCAGCACGGGTGGAACTACCGGGGAGCTGTTTTTT. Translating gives CASTGGTTGELFF.

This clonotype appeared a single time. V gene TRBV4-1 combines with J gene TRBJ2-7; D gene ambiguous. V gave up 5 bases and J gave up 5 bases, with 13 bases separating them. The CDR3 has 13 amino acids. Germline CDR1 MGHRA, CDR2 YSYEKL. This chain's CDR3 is CASSLRTTDEQYF. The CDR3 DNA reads TGCGCCAGCAGCTTGAGAACCACGGACGAGCAGTACTTC.

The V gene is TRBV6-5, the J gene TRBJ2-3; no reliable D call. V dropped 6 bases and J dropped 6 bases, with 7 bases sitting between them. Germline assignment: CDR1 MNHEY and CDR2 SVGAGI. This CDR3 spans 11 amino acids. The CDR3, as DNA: TGTGCCAGCAGACGAGAGGATACGCAGTATTTT. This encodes CASRREDTQYF.

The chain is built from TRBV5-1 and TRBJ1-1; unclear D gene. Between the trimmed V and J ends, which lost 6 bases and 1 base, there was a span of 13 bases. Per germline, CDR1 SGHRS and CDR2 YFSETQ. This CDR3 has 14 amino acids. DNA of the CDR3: TGCGCCAGCAAGGGAGGCTCGGGGAACACTGAAGCTTTCTTT. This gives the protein CASKGGSGNTEAFF.

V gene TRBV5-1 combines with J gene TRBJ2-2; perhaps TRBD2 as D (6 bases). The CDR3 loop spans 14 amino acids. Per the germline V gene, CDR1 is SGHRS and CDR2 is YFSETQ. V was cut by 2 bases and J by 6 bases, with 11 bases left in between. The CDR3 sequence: CASSFGGDAGELFF. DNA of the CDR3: TGCGCCAGCAGCTTCGGAGGGGACGCCGGGGAGCTGTTTTTT.

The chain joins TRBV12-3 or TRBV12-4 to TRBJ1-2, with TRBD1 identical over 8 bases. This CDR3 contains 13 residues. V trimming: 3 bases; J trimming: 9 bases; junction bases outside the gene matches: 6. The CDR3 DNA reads TGTGCCAGCAGTTTGGGACAGGTTGATCGCTACACCTTC. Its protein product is CASSLGQVDRYTF.

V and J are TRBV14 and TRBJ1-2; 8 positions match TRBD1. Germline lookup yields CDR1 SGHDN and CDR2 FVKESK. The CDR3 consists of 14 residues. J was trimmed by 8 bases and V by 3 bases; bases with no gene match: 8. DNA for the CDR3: TGTGCCAGCAGCCACATGACAGGGGCGGGAGGCTACACCTTC. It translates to CASSHMTGAGGYTF.

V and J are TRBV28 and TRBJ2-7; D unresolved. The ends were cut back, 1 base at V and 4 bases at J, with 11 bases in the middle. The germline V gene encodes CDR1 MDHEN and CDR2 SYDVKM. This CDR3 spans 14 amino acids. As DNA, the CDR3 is TGTGCCAGCAGTTTATCCACGCCCCGTTACGAGCAGTACTTC. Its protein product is CASSLSTPRYEQYF. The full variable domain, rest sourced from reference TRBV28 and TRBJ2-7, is DVKVTQSSRYLVKRTGEKVFLECVQDMDHENMFWYRQDPGLGLRLIYFSYDVKMKEKGDIPEGYSVSREKKERFSLILESASTNQTSMYLCASSLSTPRYEQYFGPGTRLTVT.

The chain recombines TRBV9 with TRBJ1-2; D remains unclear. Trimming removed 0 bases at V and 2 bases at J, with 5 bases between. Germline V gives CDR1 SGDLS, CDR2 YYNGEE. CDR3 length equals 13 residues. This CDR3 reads CASSVEENYGYTF. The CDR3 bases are TGTGCCAGCAGCGTAGAGGAGAACTATGGCTACACCTTC. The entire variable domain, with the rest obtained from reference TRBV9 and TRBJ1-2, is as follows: DSGVTQTPKHLITATGQRVTLRCSPRSGDLSVYWYQQSLDQGLQFLIQYYNGEERAKGNILERFSAQQFPDLHSELNLSSLELGDSALYFCASSVEENYGYTFGSGTRLTVV.